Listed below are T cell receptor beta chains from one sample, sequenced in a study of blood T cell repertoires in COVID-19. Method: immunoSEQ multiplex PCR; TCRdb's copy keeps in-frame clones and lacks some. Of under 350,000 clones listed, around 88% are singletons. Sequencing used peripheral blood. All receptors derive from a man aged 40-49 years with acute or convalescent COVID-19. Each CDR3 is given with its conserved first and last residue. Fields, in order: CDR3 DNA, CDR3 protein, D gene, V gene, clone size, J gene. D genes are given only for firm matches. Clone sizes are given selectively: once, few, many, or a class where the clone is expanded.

CDR3 DNA: TGTGCCAGCAGCTTAATGGCAACTAGGGATCAGCCCCAGCATTTT
CDR3 protein: CASSLMATRDQPQHF
D gene: .
V gene: TRBV7-2
clone size: once
J gene: TRBJ1-5

CDR3 DNA: TGCGCCAGCAGCCCACTAGCGGGGGGGCCCAATGAGCAGTTCTTC
CDR3 protein: CASSPLAGGPNEQFF
D gene: TRBD2
V gene: TRBV5-1
clone size: few
J gene: TRBJ2-1

CDR3 DNA: TGCAGCGTTGTCGCAGGGCAAGAGACCCAGTACTTC
CDR3 protein: CSVVAGQETQYF
D gene: .
V gene: TRBV29-1
clone size: once
J gene: TRBJ2-5

CDR3 DNA: TGTGCCAGCAGCACCTCGGGGGGGGGCGCGGGCTATGGCTACACCTTC
CDR3 protein: CASSTSGGGAGYGYTF
D gene: .
V gene: TRBV6-6
clone size: .
J gene: TRBJ1-2

CDR3 DNA: TGTGCCAGTAGTTCCGGGACAGGGGTAAGTCAGCCCCAGCATTTT
CDR3 protein: CASSSGTGVSQPQHF
D gene: TRBD1
V gene: TRBV19
clone size: .
J gene: TRBJ1-5

CDR3 DNA: TGTGCCAGCAGTGAACCGGTGGGGGTAGCGGGGGACTCCTACGAGCAGTACTTC
CDR3 protein: CASSEPVGVAGDSYEQYF
D gene: TRBD2
V gene: TRBV6-1
clone size: .
J gene: TRBJ2-7

CDR3 DNA: TGTGCCAGCAGCTTAGAGGGGACACAGGGCTACACCTTC
CDR3 protein: CASSLEGTQGYTF
D gene: .
V gene: TRBV7-2
clone size: .
J gene: TRBJ1-2

CDR3 DNA: TGTGCCAGTAGTCCTGGGACAGCCCCGGGGACTGAAGCTTTCTTT
CDR3 protein: CASSPGTAPGTEAFF
D gene: TRBD1
V gene: TRBV19
clone size: .
J gene: TRBJ1-1

CDR3 DNA: TGTGCCATCAGTGAGTTGGGGGGGAACGGTAATAATTCACCCCTCCACTTT
CDR3 protein: CAISELGGNGNNSPLHF
D gene: .
V gene: TRBV10-3
clone size: .
J gene: TRBJ1-6

CDR3 DNA: TGTGCCAGCAGCTACAGGGGAGGGGACACTGAAGCTTTCTTT
CDR3 protein: CASSYRGGDTEAFF
D gene: TRBD1
V gene: TRBV6-5
clone size: .
J gene: TRBJ1-1

CDR3 DNA: TGTGCCTGGAGCCGTGACACTGCTGGCGGCTACACCTTC
CDR3 protein: CAWSRDTAGGYTF
D gene: .
V gene: TRBV30
clone size: few
J gene: TRBJ1-2

CDR3 DNA: TGTGCCAGCAGTTACTCGGGTGGAGATAATTCACCCCTCCACTTT
CDR3 protein: CASSYSGGDNSPLHF
D gene: .
V gene: TRBV6-6
clone size: .
J gene: TRBJ1-6

CDR3 DNA: TGCAGTGCTAGGACTACAGGGGGGCAGTACTTC
CDR3 protein: CSARTTGGQYF
D gene: TRBD1
V gene: TRBV20-1
clone size: .
J gene: TRBJ2-7

CDR3 DNA: TGTGCCAGCAGCCGCAGGGGATCGGATACGCAGTATTTT
CDR3 protein: CASSRRGSDTQYF
D gene: .
V gene: TRBV6-5
clone size: once
J gene: TRBJ2-3

CDR3 DNA: TGTGCCAGCAGCTTGGTCCGAGGGACCGGGGAGCTGTTTTTT
CDR3 protein: CASSLVRGTGELFF
D gene: .
V gene: TRBV7-3
clone size: .
J gene: TRBJ2-2

CDR3 DNA: TGTGCCAGCAGCGACAGGTGGGTTCAGCCCCAGCATTTT
CDR3 protein: CASSDRWVQPQHF
D gene: .
V gene: TRBV12-3/TRBV12-4
clone size: .
J gene: TRBJ1-5

CDR3 DNA: TGTGCCAGCAGCCCTAGCAGGGGCGCTGGCTACACCTTC
CDR3 protein: CASSPSRGAGYTF
D gene: .
V gene: TRBV11-2
clone size: once
J gene: TRBJ1-2

CDR3 DNA: TGTGCCAGCAGTACCGGGACAGGGGGACAAGGCTACACCTTC
CDR3 protein: CASSTGTGGQGYTF
D gene: TRBD1
V gene: TRBV2
clone size: .
J gene: TRBJ1-2

CDR3 DNA: TGTGCCAGCAGCGCCGCTCTTTACGGGACAGGGTCTGGAGAGCAGTTCTTC
CDR3 protein: CASSAALYGTGSGEQFF
D gene: TRBD1
V gene: TRBV9
clone size: .
J gene: TRBJ2-1

CDR3 DNA: TGCGCCAGCAGCGAGGGACAGGGGGAACTTCTGGTGGATGGCTACACCTTC
CDR3 protein: CASSEGQGELLVDGYTF
D gene: TRBD1
V gene: TRBV5-1
clone size: .
J gene: TRBJ1-2

CDR3 DNA: TGTGCCAGCGCTGGACACATTAATGAAAAACTGTTTTTT
CDR3 protein: CASAGHINEKLFF
D gene: .
V gene: TRBV25-1
clone size: once
J gene: TRBJ1-4

CDR3 DNA: TGCAGCGTTGAAGACTTAATGACAGTGATGAACACTGAAGCTTTCTTT
CDR3 protein: CSVEDLMTVMNTEAFF
D gene: .
V gene: TRBV29-1
clone size: once
J gene: TRBJ1-1

CDR3 DNA: TGTGCCAGCTCCCTGACTAGCGACTACCTCCATGAGCAGTTCTTC
CDR3 protein: CASSLTSDYLHEQFF
D gene: TRBD2
V gene: TRBV18
clone size: .
J gene: TRBJ2-1

CDR3 DNA: TGTGCCAGCAGCGTAGGACAGGGGTGGAGCACAGATACGCAGTATTTT
CDR3 protein: CASSVGQGWSTDTQYF
D gene: TRBD1
V gene: TRBV9
clone size: .
J gene: TRBJ2-3

CDR3 DNA: TGTGCCAGTAGTGGGCCCACTGAAGCTTTCTTT
CDR3 protein: CASSGPTEAFF
D gene: .
V gene: TRBV19
clone size: .
J gene: TRBJ1-1

CDR3 DNA: TGTGCCAGCAGATTAGCGGGGGGGAGCACAGATACGCAGTATTTT
CDR3 protein: CASRLAGGSTDTQYF
D gene: TRBD2
V gene: TRBV6-5
clone size: once
J gene: TRBJ2-3

CDR3 DNA: TGCGCCAGCAGCGCATGGACAGCCCTTAACAGAGCTTTCTTT
CDR3 protein: CASSAWTALNRAFF
D gene: .
V gene: TRBV5-1
clone size: once
J gene: TRBJ1-1

CDR3 DNA: TGTGCCAGCAGCCACCCCCGAGATAAAGGGGGCACAGATACGCAGTATTTT
CDR3 protein: CASSHPRDKGGTDTQYF
D gene: .
V gene: TRBV9
clone size: few
J gene: TRBJ2-3

CDR3 DNA: TGTGCCAGCACCGACAGATACGAGCAGTACTTC
CDR3 protein: CASTDRYEQYF
D gene: .
V gene: TRBV5-8
clone size: .
J gene: TRBJ2-7

CDR3 DNA: TGTGCCAGCAGTCCGCCCGGGACAGGGGGTTTTTACGAGCAGTACTTC
CDR3 protein: CASSPPGTGGFYEQYF
D gene: TRBD1
V gene: TRBV28
clone size: .
J gene: TRBJ2-7

CDR3 DNA: TGTGCCAGCACCCCCCGTCGAGTTTCCTACGAGCAGTACTTC
CDR3 protein: CASTPRRVSYEQYF
D gene: .
V gene: TRBV5-8
clone size: .
J gene: TRBJ2-7

CDR3 DNA: TGTGCCAGCAGCTACAGGTCAGATTCACCCCTCCACTTT
CDR3 protein: CASSYRSDSPLHF
D gene: .
V gene: TRBV5-8
clone size: .
J gene: TRBJ1-6

CDR3 DNA: TGTGCCATCAGTGAGAGGGGAGGGAGCACCGGGGAGCTGTTTTTT
CDR3 protein: CAISERGGSTGELFF
D gene: TRBD2
V gene: TRBV10-3
clone size: .
J gene: TRBJ2-2

CDR3 DNA: TGTGCCATCAGTGAGTCGAGGGGAGGGGGTAATCAGCCCCAGCATTTT
CDR3 protein: CAISESRGGGNQPQHF
D gene: .
V gene: TRBV10-3
clone size: .
J gene: TRBJ1-5

CDR3 DNA: TGCGCCAGCAGCGGGACAGGGGACGAGCAGTACTTC
CDR3 protein: CASSGTGDEQYF
D gene: TRBD1
V gene: TRBV10-1
clone size: .
J gene: TRBJ2-7

CDR3 DNA: TGTGCCATTCATAGGGACAGCGTCTATGGCTACACCTTC
CDR3 protein: CAIHRDSVYGYTF
D gene: TRBD1
V gene: TRBV7-2
clone size: .
J gene: TRBJ1-2

CDR3 DNA: TGTGCCACCAGTGGCTGCAGTTTTAACTATGGCTACACCTTC
CDR3 protein: CATSGCSFNYGYTF
D gene: .
V gene: TRBV24-1
clone size: .
J gene: TRBJ1-2

CDR3 DNA: TGTGCCAGCAGCCTGAACTTCGGGTCGGACTCTGGAAACACCATATATTTT
CDR3 protein: CASSLNFGSDSGNTIYF
D gene: .
V gene: TRBV5-4
clone size: .
J gene: TRBJ1-3

CDR3 DNA: TGTGCCAGCAGTGGCACAGGGACGAACACTGAAGCTTTCTTT
CDR3 protein: CASSGTGTNTEAFF
D gene: .
V gene: TRBV25-1
clone size: .
J gene: TRBJ1-1

CDR3 DNA: TGTGCCAGCATAAGGGGACACTTAATTAATTCACCCCTCCACTTT
CDR3 protein: CASIRGHLINSPLHF
D gene: .
V gene: TRBV6-5
clone size: .
J gene: TRBJ1-6

CDR3 DNA: TGCGCCAGCAGCCAAGTTTTACTAGCGGGGGGTGAAAATGAGCAGTTCTTC
CDR3 protein: CASSQVLLAGGENEQFF
D gene: TRBD2
V gene: TRBV4-1
clone size: .
J gene: TRBJ2-1

CDR3 DNA: TGTGCCAGCAGCTTCAACTTACAGGGGAACTATGGCTACACCTTC
CDR3 protein: CASSFNLQGNYGYTF
D gene: TRBD1
V gene: TRBV5-6
clone size: .
J gene: TRBJ1-2

CDR3 DNA: TGCGCCAGCAGCTCCGGGACACCGCTCTATGGCTACACCTTC
CDR3 protein: CASSSGTPLYGYTF
D gene: .
V gene: TRBV5-1
clone size: .
J gene: TRBJ1-2

CDR3 DNA: TGTGCCAGCAGCTTGGTAGGGGCAGGGGGCTTCCACGAGCAGTACTTC
CDR3 protein: CASSLVGAGGFHEQYF
D gene: TRBD1
V gene: TRBV5-4
clone size: few
J gene: TRBJ2-7

CDR3 DNA: TGCAGCGCATCGGTTCTCAACGGGGAAAAACTGTTTTTT
CDR3 protein: CSASVLNGEKLFF
D gene: .
V gene: TRBV29-1
clone size: .
J gene: TRBJ1-4

CDR3 DNA: TGCGCCAGCAGCCCCGTGCTAGCGGGGGCCTCCTACGAGCAGTACTTC
CDR3 protein: CASSPVLAGASYEQYF
D gene: TRBD2
V gene: TRBV4-1
clone size: .
J gene: TRBJ2-7

CDR3 DNA: TGTGCCAGCAGTGGACAGCTGAACACTGAAGCTTTCTTT
CDR3 protein: CASSGQLNTEAFF
D gene: .
V gene: TRBV2
clone size: .
J gene: TRBJ1-1

CDR3 DNA: TGTGCCAGCAGCTCCACTGGCGGGGGGGCCGGGGAGCTGTTTTTT
CDR3 protein: CASSSTGGGAGELFF
D gene: TRBD2
V gene: TRBV2
clone size: .
J gene: TRBJ2-2

CDR3 DNA: TGTGCCAGCAGCTTGGACAGGGGGATTGGGAACACTGAAGCTTTCTTT
CDR3 protein: CASSLDRGIGNTEAFF
D gene: TRBD1
V gene: TRBV5-4
clone size: .
J gene: TRBJ1-1

CDR3 DNA: TGTGCCACCAGCAGAGGAGGGACAACTAATGAAAAACTGTTTTTT
CDR3 protein: CATSRGGTTNEKLFF
D gene: .
V gene: TRBV15
clone size: .
J gene: TRBJ1-4

CDR3 DNA: TGTGCCAGCAGCCAAGAAGGGGGAGGGGCAACTAATGAAAAACTGTTTTTT
CDR3 protein: CASSQEGGGATNEKLFF
D gene: .
V gene: TRBV4-2
clone size: .
J gene: TRBJ1-4